This entry lists 17 T cell receptor beta chains sequenced from one sample in a study of beta chain features in type 1 diabetes. Study-level findings and limits: Across all four CD4+ subsets, people with type 1 diabetes showed modestly shorter TCRB CDR3s.

These receptors are not linked to any known antigen. TCRB transcripts that were expressed got sequenced, as all of the isolated RNA had been reverse transcribed. The data were produced by immunoSEQ multiplex PCR, yet TCRdb's version contains in-frame clones alone and is incomplete. Of about 650,000 clones listed, 12% were seen once; the top ten hold approximately 0.11%. Sequenced input: naive CD4+ T cells from blood. These receptors were obtained from a man aged 25-45 years with type 1 diabetes.

A word on this clone: Other DNA sequences in the same sample also yield this CDR3. V and J are TRBV4-2 and TRBJ2-1, with 7 bases identical to TRBD2. This CDR3 region has 16 residues. J was trimmed by 4 bases and V by 0 bases; bases with no gene match: 6. Germline CDR1 is LGHNA and CDR2 is YNFKEQ. In DNA form, the CDR3 reads TGTGCCAGCAGCCAAGATGTTGCGGGGGAGTACAATGAGCAGTTCTTC. The encoded protein is CASSQDVAGEYNEQFF.

This clone has more than one count but fewer than ten. The gene calls are TRBV10-3 and TRBJ2-7; D perhaps matches TRBD1 (6 bases). The CDR3 covers 14 residues. Trimming took 0 bases from V and 3 from J, leaving 9 bases between them. CDR1 and CDR2 (germline): ENHRY, SYGVKD. The CDR3 nucleotides are TGTGCCATCAGTGAGTCAGTCAGGGGCTACGAGCAGTACTTC. Protein: CAISESVRGYEQYF.

This chain joins TRBV7-2 and TRBJ2-7; 11 bases are a match to TRBD1. This CDR3 region has 16 residues. CDR1 and CDR2 from the germline V gene are SGHTA and FQGNSA. The J segment lost 4 bases and the V segment lost 5 bases, leaving 10 bases of the junction unmatched. CDR3 region: CASSADRDRGIYEQYF. Written as DNA, the CDR3 is TGTGCCAGCAGCGCCGACCGGGACAGGGGGATTTACGAGCAGTACTTC.

CDR3 bases: TGTGCCAGCAGTCGGGATCTGGCGAATGAGCAGTTCTTC. Translating it yields CASSRDLANEQFF. The V call is TRBV7-9, the J call TRBJ2-1, with D possibly TRBD2 on 5 matching bases. Germline V gene data show CDR1 as SEHNR and CDR2 as FQNEAQ (reference sequence). The CDR3 is made up of 13 amino acids. The germline V and J ends were trimmed by 6 bases and 7 bases, with 13 bases remaining between them.

This clone turned up a few times. The rearrangement uses TRBV7-9 and TRBJ2-7, with D possibly being TRBD1 (7 bases). Trimming pared 4 bases from V and 2 bases from J, leaving 12 bases between. Germline V gene lookup returns CDR1 SEHNR and CDR2 FQNEAQ (reference sequence). This CDR3 region has 14 residues. The CDR3 is CASSSQGGAYEQYF. The DNA of the CDR3 is TGTGCCAGCAGCTCCCAGGGGGGAGCCTACGAGCAGTACTTC.

The chain recombines TRBV9 with TRBJ1-1, with TRBD1 as a possible D gene (5 bases). This CDR3 is 16 amino acids long. Trimming stripped 4 bases from V and 4 bases from J, with 20 bases between. CDR1 and CDR2 (germline): SGDLS, YYNGEE. CDR3 nucleotide sequence: TGTGCCAGCAGCAGAGGGGCTAGCAGTACGGGCACTGAAGCTTTCTTT. Its translation is CASSRGASSTGTEAFF.

This clone appeared a few times. The chain carries TRBV7-2 and TRBJ2-1; 7 positions match TRBD1. The CDR3 runs 16 residues. Germline lookup yields CDR1 SGHTA and CDR2 FQGNSA. Trimming at V came to 5 bases and at J to 4 bases, leaving 11 bases not matched to a gene. The CDR3 DNA follows: TGTGCCAGCAGCAACGGCCCCGGGACAGAGTACAATGAGCAGTTCTTC. It yields the protein CASSNGPGTEYNEQFF.

V is TRBV2 and J is TRBJ2-7, with 11 nucleotides matching TRBD1. This CDR3 is 17 amino acids long. Trimming at V came to 8 bases and at J to 0 bases, leaving 12 bases not matched to a gene. The germline CDR1 and CDR2 sequences are SNHLY and FYNNEI. CDR3 loop: CASWDAGTGGSSYEQYF. CDR3 DNA: TGTGCCAGCTGGGACGCCGGGACAGGGGGAAGCTCCTACGAGCAGTACTTC.

CDR3 sequence: CASSPPGLPEETQYF. Written as DNA, the CDR3 is TGTGCCAGCAGCCCTCCGGGACTACCGGAAGAGACCCAGTACTTC. This chain links TRBV5-4 with TRBJ2-5; TRBD2 matches 7 bases. The CDR3 contains 15 residues. Germline assignment: CDR1 SGHNT and CDR2 YYREEE (reference sequence). The trim removed 4 bases at V and 3 bases at J, leaving 9 bases unmatched.

The chain has TRBV7-9 and TRBJ1-6; 7 bases line up with TRBD1. The V gene's germline CDR1 is SEHNR and CDR2 FQNEAQ (reference sequence). This CDR3 has 16 residues. V shed 5 bases and J 9 bases; nucleotides not matched to a gene: 13. CDR3 bases: TGTGCCAGCAGCCCCGAGACAGGGTCGTGGGGTTCACCCCTCCACTTT. As protein: CASSPETGSWGSPLHF.

This clone occurred a few times. The identical CDR3 is also encoded by other nucleotide sequences in the sample. V is TRBV7-8 and J is TRBJ2-1; D gene unclear. The germline V gene encodes CDR1 SGHVS and CDR2 FQNEAQ. This CDR3 region has 11 residues. Trimming cost V 2 bases and J 7 bases, with 3 bases left between them. CDR3 in amino acids: CASSLRNEQFF. DNA of the CDR3: TGTGCCAGCAGCTTAAGAAATGAGCAGTTCTTC.

This clone has only a few counts. V and J are TRBV15 and TRBJ1-1; no clear D. Deletions cut 7 bases from V and 6 bases from J, with 15 bases between. The CDR3 runs 13 residues. Per germline, CDR1 LNHNV and CDR2 YYDKDF (reference sequence). DNA for the CDR3: TGTGCCACCATCGGATGGGGTCACGCTGAAGCTTTCTTT. It translates to CATIGWGHAEAFF.

The chain is built from TRBV28 and TRBJ2-1, with D uncertain. V gave up 6 bases and J gave up 7 bases, with 4 bases separating them. The CDR3 length is 10 residues. Germline V gives CDR1 MDHEN, CDR2 SYDVKM. As DNA, the CDR3 is TGTGCCAGCAGCCAGAATGAGCAGTTCTTC. Its protein is CASSQNEQFF. Combining the CDR3 with reference TRBV28 and TRBJ2-1 gives the whole variable domain DVKVTQSSRYLVKRTGEKVFLECVQDMDHENMFWYRQDPGLGLRLIYFSYDVKMKEKGDIPEGYSVSREKKERFSLILESASTNQTSMYLCASSQNEQFFGPGTRLTVL.

The V and J genes are TRBV6-5 and TRBJ2-2, with no clear D. The CDR3 extends over 12 amino acids. Between the trimmed V and J ends, which lost 6 bases and 6 bases, there was a span of 8 bases. Germline V CDR1 and CDR2: MNHEY, SVGAGI. CDR3 sequence: CASSFTAGELFF. The CDR3 nucleotides read TGTGCCAGCAGCTTCACTGCCGGGGAGCTGTTTTTT.

J is TRBJ2-6 and V is TRBV18; D possibly corresponds to TRBD1 (6 bases). The germline V gene has CDR1 KGHSH and CDR2 LQKENI. This CDR3 region has 18 residues. Trimming removed 1 base from V and 0 bases from J, with 13 bases in between. The CDR3 here is CASSPLQGFSSGANVLTF. The CDR3 DNA reads TGTGCCAGCTCACCACTCCAGGGGTTCAGCTCTGGGGCCAACGTCCTGACTTTC.

DNA of the CDR3: TGTGCCAGCAGCGAGACTGTGAGGGCAACTAATGAAAAACTGTTTTTT. The encoded protein is CASSETVRATNEKLFF. The gene calls are TRBV9 and TRBJ1-4; D is unresolved. This CDR3 region has 16 residues. Germline V gene data show CDR1 as SGDLS and CDR2 as YYNGEE. V was shortened by 3 bases and J by 0 bases, with 12 bases between the two germline ends.

The chain employs TRBV5-1 and TRBJ1-5; no clear D. V was pared by 0 bases and J by 5 bases, with 6 bases between. The V gene's germline CDR1 is SGHRS and CDR2 YFSETQ. This CDR3 has 13 residues. CDR3 residues: CASSLGEYQPQHF. In nucleotides, the CDR3 is TGCGCCAGCAGCTTGGGGGAATATCAGCCCCAGCATTTT.